The clone carrying this TCR beta chain was found many times. CDR3 length: 12 residues. Germline loops: CDR1 DFQATT, CDR2 SNEGSKA (reference sequence). The V and J ends lost 2 bases and 3 bases respectively, with 8 bases between them. Authors of the study amplified TCR beta CDR3 regions from RNA transcripts. The study used the HTBI primer set for a first-round RT-PCR of the TCR CDR3. MiXCR, run by TCRdb on the multiplex PCR reads, gives a single entry per CDR3 protein. Here the sample spans a few hundred thousand distinct CDR3 sequences, approximately 15% being singletons. The sample originates from a study of T cells in Graves' hyperthyroidism and ophthalmopathy.

The receptor comes from a woman between 25 and 40 years old with Graves' hyperthyroidism. The chain joins TRBV20-1 to TRBJ2-7, with a tentative D call TRBD2 (6 bases). Material: blood. Here the CDR3 DNA reads TGCAGTGCTAGACCGGGGGACTACGAGCAGTACTTC. As protein: CSARPGDYEQYF.